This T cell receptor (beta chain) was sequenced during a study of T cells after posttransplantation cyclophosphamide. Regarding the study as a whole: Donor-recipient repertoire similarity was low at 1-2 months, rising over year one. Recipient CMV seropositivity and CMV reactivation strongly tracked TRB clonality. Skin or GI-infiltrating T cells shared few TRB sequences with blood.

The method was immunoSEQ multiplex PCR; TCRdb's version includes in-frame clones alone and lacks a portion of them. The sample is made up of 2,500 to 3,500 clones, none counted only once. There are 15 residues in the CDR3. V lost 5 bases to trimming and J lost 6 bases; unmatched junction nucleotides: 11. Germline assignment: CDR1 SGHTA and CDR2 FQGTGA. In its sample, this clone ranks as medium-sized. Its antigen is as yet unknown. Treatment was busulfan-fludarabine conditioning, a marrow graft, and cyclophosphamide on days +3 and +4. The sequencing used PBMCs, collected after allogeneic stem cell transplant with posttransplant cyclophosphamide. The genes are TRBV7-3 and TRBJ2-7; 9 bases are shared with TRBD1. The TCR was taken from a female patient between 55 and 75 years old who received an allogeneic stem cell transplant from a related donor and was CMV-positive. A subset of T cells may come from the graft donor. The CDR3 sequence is CASSKDRDRVFEQYF. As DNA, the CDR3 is TGTGCCAGCAGCAAAGATCGGGACAGGGTTTTCGAGCAGTACTTC.